The T cell receptor beta chain described here comes from a study of a mutant IDH1 vaccine in newly diagnosed glioma. For the study at large: An approximately 62% male, around 40% female split and a mean age of roughly 37 years characterized treated patients.

Regarding time point: baseline, week 1 (first vaccination visit). Regarding treatment: pre-vaccination baseline after standard-of-care therapy. Repertoires were generated with immunoSEQ multiplex PCR, while TCRdb's copy carries only in-frame clones and drops some. This table holds over 75,000 clones, about 80% found once. The CDR3 has 17 residues. CDR1 is SNHLY and CDR2 is FYNNEI in the germline V gene. Trimming removed 4 bases from V and 3 bases from J; junction bases left unmatched: 13. This sequence joins TRBV2 and TRBJ2-7, with TRBD1 matching over 9 bases. Specimen: PBMCs, collected from a glioma patient treated with radiotherapy, temozolomide or both. The receptor's source is a man in his forties or fifties with glioma. The CDR3 loop is CASSGYRDRDLGYEQYF. CDR3 DNA sequence: TGTGCCAGCAGTGGCTACCGGGACAGGGATCTCGGCTACGAGCAGTACTTC.